This TCR beta chain emerged from a study of molecular identifiers for immune sequencing clone quantification. The study, taken as a whole, reports: A shared barcode on identical TCR molecules could lead to underestimated sizes for highly expanded clones.

The CDR3 is made up of 16 amino acids. CDR1 is SEHNR and CDR2 is FQNEAQ in the germline V gene (reference sequence). V lost 1 base and J 3 bases, leaving 10 bases between the germline ends. About this clonotype: What it recognizes is unknown.

Naive CD8 libraries came from approximately 20,000 to 1,000,000 sorted cells with 10%, 30% or 50% RNA. In the sort, naive CD8 T cells were defined as CD8+CD4-CCR7+CD45RA+. One entry per CDR3 protein, called by TCRdb with MiXCR from the PCR reads. The table includes some 320,000 distinct CDR3 sequences, about 22% detected once. The sequenced sample was naive CD8+ T cells from blood, with Jurkat cell RNA spiked in. The subset was: FACS-sorted CD8+CD4-CCR7+CD45RA+ naive T cells. This receptor was taken from a human donor in good health. Some libraries in this study had Jurkat cell RNA spiked in. V is TRBV7-9 and J is TRBJ2-6; no clear D. The CDR3 nucleotides are TGTGCCAGCAGCTTAGTCGGAAACTATGGGGCCAACGTCCTGACTTTC. Translating gives CASSLVGNYGANVLTF.